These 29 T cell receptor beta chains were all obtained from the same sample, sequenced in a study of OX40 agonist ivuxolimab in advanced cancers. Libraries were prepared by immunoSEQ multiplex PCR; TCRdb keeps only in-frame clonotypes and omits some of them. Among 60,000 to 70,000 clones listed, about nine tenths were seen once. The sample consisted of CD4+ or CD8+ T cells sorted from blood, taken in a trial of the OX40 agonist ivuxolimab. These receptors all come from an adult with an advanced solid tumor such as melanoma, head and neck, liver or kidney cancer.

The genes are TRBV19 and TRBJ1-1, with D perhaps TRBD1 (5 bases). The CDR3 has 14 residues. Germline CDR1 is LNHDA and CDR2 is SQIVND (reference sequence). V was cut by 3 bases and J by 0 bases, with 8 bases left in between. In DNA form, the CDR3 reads TGTGCCAGTAGTATCGCGACAGTGAACACTGAAGCTTTCTTT. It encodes CASSIATVNTEAFF.

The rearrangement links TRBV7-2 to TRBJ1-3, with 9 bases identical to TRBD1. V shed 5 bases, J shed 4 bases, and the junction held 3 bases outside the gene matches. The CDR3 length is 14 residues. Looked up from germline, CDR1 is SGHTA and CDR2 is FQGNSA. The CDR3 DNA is TGTGCCAGCAGCACCGGGACAGGGGGAAACACCATATATTTT. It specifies CASSTGTGGNTIYF.

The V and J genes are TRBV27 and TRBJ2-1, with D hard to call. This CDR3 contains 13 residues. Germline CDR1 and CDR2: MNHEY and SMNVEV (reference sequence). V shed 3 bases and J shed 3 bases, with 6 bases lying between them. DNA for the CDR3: TGTGCCAGCAGTTTCGCGGTCTACAATGAGCAGTTCTTC. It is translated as CASSFAVYNEQFF.

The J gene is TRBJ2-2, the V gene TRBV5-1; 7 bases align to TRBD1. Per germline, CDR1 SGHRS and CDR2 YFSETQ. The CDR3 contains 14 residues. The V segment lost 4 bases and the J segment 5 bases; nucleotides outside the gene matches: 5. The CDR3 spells CASSIIQGTGELFF. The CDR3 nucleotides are TGCGCCAGCAGCATTATACAGGGGACCGGGGAGCTGTTTTTT.

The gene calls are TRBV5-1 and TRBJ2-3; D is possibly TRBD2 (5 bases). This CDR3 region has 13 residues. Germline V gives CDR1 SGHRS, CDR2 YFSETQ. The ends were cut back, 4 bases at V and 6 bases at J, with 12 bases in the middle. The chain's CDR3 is CASSPSRGDTQYF. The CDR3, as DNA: TGCGCCAGCAGCCCCTCAAGAGGGGATACGCAGTATTTT.

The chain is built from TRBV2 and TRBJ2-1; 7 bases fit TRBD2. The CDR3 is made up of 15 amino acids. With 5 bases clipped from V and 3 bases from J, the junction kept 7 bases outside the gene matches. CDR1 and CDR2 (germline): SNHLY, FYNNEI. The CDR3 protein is CASSMEAGNYNEQFF. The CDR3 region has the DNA TGTGCCAGCAGTATGGAAGCGGGGAACTACAATGAGCAGTTCTTC.

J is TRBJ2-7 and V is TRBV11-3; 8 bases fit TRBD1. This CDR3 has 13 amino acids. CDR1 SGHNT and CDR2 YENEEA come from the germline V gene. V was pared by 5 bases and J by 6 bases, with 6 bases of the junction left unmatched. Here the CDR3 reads CASSLTGVGEQYF. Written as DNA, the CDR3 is TGTGCCAGCAGCCTGACAGGGGTTGGCGAGCAGTACTTC.

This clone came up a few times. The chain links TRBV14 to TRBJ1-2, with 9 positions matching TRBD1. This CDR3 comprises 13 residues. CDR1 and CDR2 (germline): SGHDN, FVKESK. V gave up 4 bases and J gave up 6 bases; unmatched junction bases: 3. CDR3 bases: TGTGCCAGCAGCCCAAGACAGGGGGATGGCTACACCTTC. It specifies CASSPRQGDGYTF.

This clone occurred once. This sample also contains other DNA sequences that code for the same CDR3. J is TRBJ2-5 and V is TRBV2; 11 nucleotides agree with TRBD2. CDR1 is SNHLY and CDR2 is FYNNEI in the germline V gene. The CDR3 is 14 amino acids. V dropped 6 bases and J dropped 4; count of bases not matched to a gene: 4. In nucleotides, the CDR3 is TGTGCCAGCAGGGCCGGACTAGCGGGAGAGACCCAGTACTTC. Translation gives CASRAGLAGETQYF.

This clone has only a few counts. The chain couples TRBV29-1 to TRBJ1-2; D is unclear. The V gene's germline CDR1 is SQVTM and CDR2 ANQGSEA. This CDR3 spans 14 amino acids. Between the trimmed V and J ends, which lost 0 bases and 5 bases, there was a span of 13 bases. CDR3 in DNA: TGCAGCGTTGAAGATTTTACGGCAGGTTATGGCTACACCTTC. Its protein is CSVEDFTAGYGYTF.

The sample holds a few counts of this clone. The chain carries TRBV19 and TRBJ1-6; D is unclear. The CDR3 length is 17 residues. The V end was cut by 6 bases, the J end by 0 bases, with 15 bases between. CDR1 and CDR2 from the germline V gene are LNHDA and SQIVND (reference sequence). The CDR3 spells CASSSGQTSSYNSPLHF. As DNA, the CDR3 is TGTGCCAGTAGCTCGGGCCAAACAAGCTCCTATAATTCACCCCTCCACTTT.

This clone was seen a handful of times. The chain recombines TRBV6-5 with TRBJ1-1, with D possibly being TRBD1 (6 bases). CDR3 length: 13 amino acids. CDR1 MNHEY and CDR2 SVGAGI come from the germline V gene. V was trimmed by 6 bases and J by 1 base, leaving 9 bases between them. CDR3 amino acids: CASRPGQNTEAFF. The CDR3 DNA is TGTGCCAGCAGACCGGGACAGAACACTGAAGCTTTCTTT.

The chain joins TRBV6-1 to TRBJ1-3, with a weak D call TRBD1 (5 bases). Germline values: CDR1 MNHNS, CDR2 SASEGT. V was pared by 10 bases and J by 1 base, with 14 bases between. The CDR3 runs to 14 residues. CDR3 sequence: CATSPGSSGNTIYF. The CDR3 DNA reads TGTGCCACCTCCCCAGGGAGTTCTGGAAACACCATATATTTT.

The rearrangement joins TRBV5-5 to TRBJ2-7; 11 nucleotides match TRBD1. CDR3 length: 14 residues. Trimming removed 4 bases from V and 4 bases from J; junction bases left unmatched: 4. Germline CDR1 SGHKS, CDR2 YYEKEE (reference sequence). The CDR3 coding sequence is TGTGCCAGCAGCACAGGGACAGGGGGATACGAGCAGTACTTC. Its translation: CASSTGTGGYEQYF.

CDR3 DNA sequence: TGCGCCAGCAGGCTCCCAAGGGACGGCACAGATACGCAGTATTTT. Its translation is CASRLPRDGTDTQYF. The chain uses TRBV4-1 and TRBJ2-3; either TRBD1 or TRBD2 may supply D (5 bases each). Germline lookup yields CDR1 MGHRA and CDR2 YSYEKL. The CDR3 consists of 15 residues. Between the trimmed V and J ends, which lost 6 bases and 1 base, there was a span of 14 bases.

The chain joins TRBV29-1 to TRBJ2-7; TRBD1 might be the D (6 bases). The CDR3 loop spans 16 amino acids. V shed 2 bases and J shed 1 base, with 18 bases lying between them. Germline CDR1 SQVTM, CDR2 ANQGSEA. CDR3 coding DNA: TGCAGCGTTGAAAGGCGCCGGACAGACAATTCCTACGAGCAGTACTTC. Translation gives CSVERRRTDNSYEQYF.

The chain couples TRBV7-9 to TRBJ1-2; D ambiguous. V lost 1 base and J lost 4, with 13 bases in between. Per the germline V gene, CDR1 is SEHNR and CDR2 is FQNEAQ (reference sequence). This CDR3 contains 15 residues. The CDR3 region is CASSLVEGSTYGYTF. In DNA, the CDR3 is TGTGCCAGCAGCTTAGTGGAGGGTTCGACCTATGGCTACACCTTC.

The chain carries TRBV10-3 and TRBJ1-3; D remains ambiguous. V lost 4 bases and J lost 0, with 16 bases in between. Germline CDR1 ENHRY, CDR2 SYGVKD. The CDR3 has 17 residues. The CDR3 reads CAISAYPQLASGNTIYF. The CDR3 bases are TGTGCCATCAGTGCCTACCCCCAACTGGCCTCTGGAAACACCATATATTTT.

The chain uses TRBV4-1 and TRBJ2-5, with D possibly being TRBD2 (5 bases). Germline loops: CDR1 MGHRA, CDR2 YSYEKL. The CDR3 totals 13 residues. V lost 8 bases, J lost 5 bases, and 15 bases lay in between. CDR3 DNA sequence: TGCGCCAGCTCACCGAGGGCCGGGGAGACCCAGTACTTC. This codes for CASSPRAGETQYF.

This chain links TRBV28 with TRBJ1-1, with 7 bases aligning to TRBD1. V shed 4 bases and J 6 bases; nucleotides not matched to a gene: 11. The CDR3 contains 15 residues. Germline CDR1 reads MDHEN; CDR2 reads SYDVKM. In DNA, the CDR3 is TGTGCCAGCAGTTCCACCGGGACAGCTCAACCTGAAGCTTTCTTT. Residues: CASSSTGTAQPEAFF.

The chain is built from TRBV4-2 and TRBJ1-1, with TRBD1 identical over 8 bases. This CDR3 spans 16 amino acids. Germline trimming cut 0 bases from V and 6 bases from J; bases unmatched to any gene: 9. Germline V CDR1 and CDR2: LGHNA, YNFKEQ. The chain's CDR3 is CASSQEGTGTTPEAFF. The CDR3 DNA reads TGTGCCAGCAGCCAAGAGGGGACAGGAACTACCCCTGAAGCTTTCTTT.

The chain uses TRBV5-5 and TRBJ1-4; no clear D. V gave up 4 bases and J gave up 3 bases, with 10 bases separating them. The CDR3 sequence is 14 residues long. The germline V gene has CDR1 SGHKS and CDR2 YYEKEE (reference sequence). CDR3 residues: CASSRGSANEKLFF. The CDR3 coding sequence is TGTGCCAGCAGCCGGGGATCGGCTAATGAAAAACTGTTTTTT.

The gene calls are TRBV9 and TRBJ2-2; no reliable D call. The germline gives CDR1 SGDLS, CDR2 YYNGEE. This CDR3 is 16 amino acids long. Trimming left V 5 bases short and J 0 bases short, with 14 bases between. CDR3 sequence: CASSAAAGSNTGELFF. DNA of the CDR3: TGTGCCAGCAGTGCTGCGGCCGGGTCGAACACCGGGGAGCTGTTTTTT.

The CDR3 protein is CSPQPVGQETQYF. The CDR3 DNA is TGCAGCCCCCAGCCGGTTGGCCAAGAGACCCAGTACTTC. V gene TRBV29-1 combines with J gene TRBJ2-5; D uncertain. V shed 8 bases and J shed 1 base, with 14 bases lying between them. This CDR3 is 13 amino acids long. Germline V gene sequence: CDR1 SQVTM, CDR2 ANQGSEA.

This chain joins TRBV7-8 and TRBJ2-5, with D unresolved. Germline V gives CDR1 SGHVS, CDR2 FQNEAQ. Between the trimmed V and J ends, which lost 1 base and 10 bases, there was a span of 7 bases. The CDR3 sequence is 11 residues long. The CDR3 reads CASSLGQRQYF. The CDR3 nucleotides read TGTGCCAGCAGCTTAGGACAACGCCAGTACTTC. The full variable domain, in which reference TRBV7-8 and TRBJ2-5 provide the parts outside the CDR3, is GAGVSQSPRYKVAKRGQDVALRCDPISGHVSLFWYQQALGQGPEFLTYFQNEAQLDKSGLPSDRFFAERPEGSVSTLKIQRTQQEDSAVYLCASSLGQRQYFGPGTRLLVL.

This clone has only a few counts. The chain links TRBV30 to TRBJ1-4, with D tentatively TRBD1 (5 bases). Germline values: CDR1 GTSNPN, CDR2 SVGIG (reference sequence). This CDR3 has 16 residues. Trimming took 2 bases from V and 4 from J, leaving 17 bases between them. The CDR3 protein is CAWSLPGGWNNEKLFF. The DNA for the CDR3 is TGTGCCTGGAGTCTACCGGGGGGGTGGAATAATGAAAAACTGTTTTTT.

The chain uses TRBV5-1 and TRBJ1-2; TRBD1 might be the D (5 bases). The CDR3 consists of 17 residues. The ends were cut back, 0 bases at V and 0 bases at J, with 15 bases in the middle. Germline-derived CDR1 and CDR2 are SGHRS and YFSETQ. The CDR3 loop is CASSLVSGTQANYGYTF. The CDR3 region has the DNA TGCGCCAGCAGCTTGGTTTCAGGGACCCAAGCTAACTATGGCTACACCTTC.

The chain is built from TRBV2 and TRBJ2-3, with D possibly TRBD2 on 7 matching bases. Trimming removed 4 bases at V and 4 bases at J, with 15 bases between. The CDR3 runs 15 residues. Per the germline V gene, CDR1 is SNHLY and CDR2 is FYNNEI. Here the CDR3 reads CASSGTAGASDTQYF. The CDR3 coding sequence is TGTGCCAGCAGTGGGACGGCGGGGGCCTCAGATACGCAGTATTTT.

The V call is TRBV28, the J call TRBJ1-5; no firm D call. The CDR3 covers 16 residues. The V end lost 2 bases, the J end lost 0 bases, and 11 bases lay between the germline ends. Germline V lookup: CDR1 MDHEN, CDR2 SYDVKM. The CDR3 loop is CASSLGGRISNQPQHF. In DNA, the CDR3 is TGTGCCAGCAGTTTAGGCGGACGTATTAGCAATCAGCCCCAGCATTTT.